This TCR beta chain was captured in a study of T-cell reconstitution after alpha-beta-depleted transplantation in children. Study outcomes and limitations: It was newly produced T cells that mostly accounted for T-cell counts and diversity one year after transplant. Reported findings indicate that, about two months after transplant, alpha-beta T cells came from several hundred expanded clones, which were derived from non-depleted graft cells.

Germline V gene data show CDR1 as SGHTA and CDR2 as FQGNSA. Trimming took off 3 bases at V and 8 bases at J, with 13 bases between the two ends. The CDR3 length is 13 residues. This clonotype was seen at least ten times. Antigen: not known. Unique molecular identifiers were used in preparing the TCRbeta library. TCRdb reprocessed the PCR reads with MiXCR, giving one entry per CDR3 protein. The table shows approximately 250,000 distinct CDR3 sequences, with over 20% occurring only once. The J gene is TRBJ1-1, the V gene TRBV7-2, with D perhaps TRBD1 (6 bases). The input for sequencing was PBMCs, taken before TCRalphabeta/CD19-depleted stem cell transplant. The sequence was obtained from a girl aged 2-10 years with Fanconi anemia, due to receive a stem cell transplant. This chain's CDR3 is CASSFSIGTEAFF. The DNA of the CDR3 is TGTGCCAGCAGCTTTTCCATCGGGACAGAAGCTTTCTTT.